These 8 T cell receptor beta chains came from one sample sequenced in a study of blood T cell repertoires in COVID-19. Here immunoSEQ multiplex PCR was the method, and the copy in TCRdb shows in-frame clones only, minus some. This sample yields 150,000 to 200,000 clones, of which more than 80% are seen a single time; approximately 2.9% belongs to the top ten. Sequencing used peripheral blood. Source of these receptors: a man aged 60-69 years with acute or convalescent COVID-19.

This rearrangement joins TRBV19 to TRBJ1-1; possible D gene TRBD1, 5 bases. The CDR3 length is 14 residues. Per germline, CDR1 LNHDA and CDR2 SQIVND (reference sequence). The ends were cut back, 2 bases at V and 0 bases at J, with 7 bases in the middle. The CDR3 nucleotides are TGTGCCAGTAGTATACGGGGGGTGAACACTGAAGCTTTCTTT. This sequence encodes CASSIRGVNTEAFF.

CDR3 nucleotides: TGTGCCTGGATAGATTTGACTACCTCCTACGAGCAGTACTTC. This encodes CAWIDLTTSYEQYF. The chain recombines TRBV30 with TRBJ2-7; D is perhaps TRBD2 (5 bases). Between the trimmed V and J ends, which lost 4 bases and 0 bases, there was a span of 13 bases. CDR3 length equals 14 residues. Germline CDR1 and CDR2: GTSNPN and SVGIG (reference sequence).

The J gene is TRBJ1-5, the V gene TRBV6-4; no clear D. CDR1 and CDR2 from the germline V gene are MRHNA and SNTAGT. Trimming shortened V by 2 bases and J by 4 bases, and 6 bases separated the two germline ends. The CDR3 covers 13 residues. The CDR3 here is CASSDEPNQPQHF. CDR3 bases: TGTGCCAGCAGTGACGAGCCTAATCAGCCCCAGCATTTT.

This chain joins TRBV6-5 and TRBJ2-5; 8 bases fit TRBD2. The CDR3 is 14 residues long. From germline, CDR1 is MNHEY and CDR2 SVGAGI. V lost 7 bases, J lost 5 bases, and 9 bases stayed unmatched. CDR3 DNA sequence: TGTGCCAGCACCAGCGGGGGAGGACACGAGACCCAGTACTTC. Residues: CASTSGGGHETQYF.

This sequence joins TRBV7-9 and TRBJ2-1; unclear D gene. Germline CDR1 reads SEHNR; CDR2 reads FQNEAQ (reference sequence). V lost 5 bases, J lost 0 bases, and 14 bases lay in between. The CDR3 length is 16 residues. The CDR3 protein is CASSPARVSSYNEQFF. The CDR3 nucleotides are TGTGCCAGCAGCCCCGCTCGGGTCAGCTCCTACAATGAGCAGTTCTTC.

The chain recombines TRBV11-2 with TRBJ2-5; the match to TRBD2 covers 10 bases. From germline, CDR1 is SGHAT and CDR2 FQNNGV. Trimming took 2 bases from V and 2 from J; bases not matched to a gene: 5. CDR3 length: 16 amino acids. DNA for the CDR3: TGTGCCAGCAGCTTAAGGGCTAGCGGGGGACAAGAGACCCAGTACTTC. This gives the protein CASSLRASGGQETQYF. Full variable domain (outside the CDR3, taken from reference TRBV11-2 and TRBJ2-5): EAGVAQSPRYKIIEKRQSVAFWCNPISGHATLYWYQQILGQGPKLLIQFQNNGVVDDSQLPKDRFSAERLKGVDSTLKIQPAKLEDSAVYLCASSLRASGGQETQYFGPGTRLLVL.

V gene TRBV3-1 (or the pseudogene TRBV3-2) combines with J gene TRBJ1-1; TRBD1 might be the D (5 bases). Per the germline V gene, CDR1 is LGHDT and CDR2 is YNNKEL (reference sequence). The CDR3 is made up of 13 amino acids. Between the trimmed V and J ends, which lost 1 base and 11 bases, there was a span of 14 bases. The CDR3 region is CASSQAGTTGAFF. CDR3 sequence (DNA): TGTGCCAGCAGCCAAGCGGGGACTACGGGGGCTTTCTTT.

Concerning this clone: Other DNA sequences in the sample encode the same CDR3. The V and J genes are TRBV27 and TRBJ1-2; 10 bases map to TRBD1. Germline V gene lookup returns CDR1 MNHEY and CDR2 SMNVEV (reference sequence). The CDR3 consists of 15 residues. The ends lost 4 bases at V and 3 bases at J; junction bases unmatched: 5. CDR3 in amino acids: CASSSPGQGDYGYTF. The CDR3 DNA reads TGTGCCAGCAGTTCCCCCGGACAGGGGGACTATGGCTACACCTTC.